This T cell receptor beta chain was sequenced in a study of OX40 agonist ivuxolimab in advanced cancers. On the study more broadly: It was ivuxolimab, an agonistic anti-OX40 (CD134) antibody, that patients were treated with. A male proportion of around 86% was recorded, with mean age roughly 62 years and range about 23 to 90.

V was cut by 6 bases and J by 3 bases, with 10 bases left in between. Per germline, CDR1 MNHEY and CDR2 SVGAGI. The CDR3 is 13 amino acids. Only in-frame clones appear in the TCRdb table, and some are missing; sequencing was by immunoSEQ multiplex PCR. The repertoire holds approximately 56,000 clones, with about 81% as singletons. Autoimmune disease history or systemic immunosuppression disqualified patients. The material sequenced was CD4+ or CD8+ T cells sorted from blood, taken in a trial of the OX40 agonist ivuxolimab. This rearrangement joins TRBV6-5 to TRBJ2-3; a possible D gene is TRBD1 (6 bases). This sequence originates from an adult with an advanced solid tumor such as melanoma, head and neck, liver or kidney cancer. This CDR3 is CASRTQGTDTQYF. The CDR3 DNA reads TGTGCCAGCAGAACACAGGGTACAGATACGCAGTATTTT.